The T cell receptor beta chain under discussion was sequenced for a study of blood T cell repertoires in COVID-19. Study context: Samples taken during acute and convalescent COVID-19 were collected in the United States, Italy and Spain.

This CDR3 is built from 12 residues. Deletions cut 3 bases from V and 2 bases from J, with 5 bases between. CDR1 is GTSNPN and CDR2 is SVGIG in the germline V gene (reference sequence). Per the original data handling: Nucleated cell number was recorded as an estimate derived from reference gene primer amplification. Produced via immunoSEQ multiplex PCR; TCRdb's table is partial and in-frame only. D and trimming were read from the DNA, whereas the V and J calls and clone size are those reported in that table. The sample holds some 490,000 clones, over 75% seen once. The source material was peripheral blood. This sequence originates from a human donor in a cohort sampled during active COVID-19. The V and J genes are TRBV30 and TRBJ1-3; possible D gene TRBD1, 5 bases. The DNA of the CDR3 is TGTGCCTGGAGAGGGGCTGGAAACACCATATATTTT. Protein: CAWRGAGNTIYF.